The clone carrying this TCR beta chain was recorded once. The antigen is not known. Compared with germline, one end of the junction differs, possibly owing to a read error. The germline V gene has CDR1 LGHDT and CDR2 YNNKEL (reference sequence). CDR3 length: 14 amino acids. Duration under 3 months, a NOSPECS grade of at least 4, and a Clinical Activity Score of at least 3 characterized the ophthalmopathy patients. These data belong to a study of T cells in Graves' hyperthyroidism and ophthalmopathy. The wider study: Peripheral blood was drawn at first diagnosis, prior to all treatment.

Amplified TCR beta CDR3 regions derived from RNA transcripts. Carried out on the TCR CDR3, a first-round RT-PCR used the HTBI primer set. TCRdb recomputed calls from the multiplex PCR reads with MiXCR, one row per CDR3 protein. The table includes 400,000 to 500,000 distinct CDR3 sequences, about 15% detected once. Whole-study results and caveats: A median about 6.2 months before onset, the model predicted ophthalmopathy. Ophthalmopathy and stable hyperthyroidism were told apart by a 13 V-J model.

The TCR was taken from a man between 18 and 29 years old with Graves' ophthalmopathy. The chain links TRBV3-1 to TRBJ2-7, with no clear D. Sequencing input: blood. The DNA of the CDR3 is TGTCCCAGCAGCCGAGATTGGACCTCCTACGAGCAGTACTTC. Its translation: CPSSRDWTSYEQYF.